This T cell receptor beta chain was profiled in a study of blood T cell repertoires in COVID-19. The overall study: The United States, Italy and Spain supplied acute and convalescent COVID-19 samples. T cells, B-cell-depleted T cells, or PBMCs supplied cDNA or gDNA.

Original methodology: Estimation of nucleated cell counts was performed using reference gene primer amplification. Profiling relied on immunoSEQ multiplex PCR, and the TCRdb table lists in-frame clones only, not all of them. V, J and clone size derive from that table, while D and trimming were established from the DNA sequence. Of 120,000 or so clones listed, 82% are singletons. CDR1 and CDR2 from the germline V gene are MNHEY and SVGEGT. Trimming cost V 5 bases and J 4 bases, with 9 bases left between them. The CDR3 loop spans 13 amino acids. The clonotype was recovered from a human donor in a cohort sampled during active COVID-19. V and J are TRBV6-2 or TRBV6-3 and TRBJ1-3; a weak D match, TRBD1 (6 bases). Sequencing was done on a sample of peripheral blood. This CDR3 reads CASSGTPGNTIYF. Here the CDR3 DNA reads TGTGCCAGCAGTGGGACACCGGGAAACACCATATATTTT.